The T cell receptor beta chain under discussion was sequenced for a study of blood T cell repertoires in COVID-19. Trimming removed 0 bases from V and 7 bases from J, with 24 bases in between. The germline CDR1 and CDR2 sequences are MGHRA and YSYEKL. The CDR3 has 18 residues. TCRdb's table, derived via immunoSEQ multiplex PCR, lists solely in-frame clones and lacks some. The sample yields 200,000 or so clones, about 85% seen once. The origin of this receptor is a man in his 70s with acute or convalescent COVID-19. The chain joins TRBV4-1 to TRBJ1-1, with D perhaps TRBD1 (5 bases). The sequencing input was peripheral blood. The CDR3 reads CASSQDLQVVVGSGEAFF. In DNA form, the CDR3 reads TGCGCCAGCAGCCAAGACTTACAGGTTGTGGTTGGTTCAGGTGAAGCTTTCTTT.